This T cell receptor beta chain was obtained from a study of read filtering for tumor transcriptome and immune sequencing. CDR1 MDHEN and CDR2 SYDVKM come from the germline V gene. V was clipped by 6 bases and J by 5 bases; unmatched bases: 8. CDR3 length: 14 residues. There are many counts of this clonotype. From roughly 400 ng of RNA, a library with molecular barcoded alpha/delta and beta/gamma adaptors was made. TCRdb re-analysed the reads in MiXCR, keeping a single row per CDR3 protein. The data contain more than 35,000 distinct CDR3 sequences, approximately 14% of them singletons. This receptor was obtained from a donor over 35 with multiple myeloma. V gene TRBV28 combines with J gene TRBJ1-1, with 8 nucleotides matching TRBD1. Material: a population of CD138-negative cells sorted from bone marrow. CDR3 region: CASSRTGSVTEAFF. In nucleotides, the CDR3 is TGTGCCAGCAGCCGGACAGGGAGCGTGACTGAAGCTTTCTTT.